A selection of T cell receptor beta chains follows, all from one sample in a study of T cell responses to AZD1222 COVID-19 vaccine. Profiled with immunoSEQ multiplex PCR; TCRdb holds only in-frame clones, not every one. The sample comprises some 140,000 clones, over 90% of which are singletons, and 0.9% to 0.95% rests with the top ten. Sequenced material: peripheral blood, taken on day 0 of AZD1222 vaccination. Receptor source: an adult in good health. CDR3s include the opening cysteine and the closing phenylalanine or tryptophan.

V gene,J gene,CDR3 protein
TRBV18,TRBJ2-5,CASSPGTEETQYF
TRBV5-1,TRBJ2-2,CASSTLGVGTGELFF
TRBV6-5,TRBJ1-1,CASRPIYMNTEAFF
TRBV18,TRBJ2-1,CASSPRTSGSSYNEQFF
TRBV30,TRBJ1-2,CAWRQNYGYTF
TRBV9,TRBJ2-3,CASSAGTGRSTDTQYF
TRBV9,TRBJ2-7,CASSPGQSGVYEQYF
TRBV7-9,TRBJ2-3,CASSFPGLAGDTQYF
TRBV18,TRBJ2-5,CASSPGETQYF
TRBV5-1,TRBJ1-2,CASSFKQGAIGYTF
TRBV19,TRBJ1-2,CASSVAGTGGLYGYTF
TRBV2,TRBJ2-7,CASSFLQGEGEQYF
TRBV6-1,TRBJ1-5,CASSETSEGGGQPQHF
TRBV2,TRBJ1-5,CASSDDSRDSLVSNQPQHF
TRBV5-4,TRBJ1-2,CASRADTYGYTF
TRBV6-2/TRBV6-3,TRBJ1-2,CASSYSQGGYTF
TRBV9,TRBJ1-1,CASSAVEGLQAFF
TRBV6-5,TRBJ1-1,CASSGHQNTEAFF
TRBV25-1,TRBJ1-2,CASSEYRIVGGTGGYTF
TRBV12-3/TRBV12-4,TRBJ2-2,CASSSQGSGELFF
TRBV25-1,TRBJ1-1,CASSEQGTEAFF
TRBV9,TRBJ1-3,CASNIHGDRDYTIYF
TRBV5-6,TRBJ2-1,CASSNAGELHNEQFF
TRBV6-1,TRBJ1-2,CASSEGGNYGYTF
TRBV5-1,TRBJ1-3,CASSFDGDSGNTIYF
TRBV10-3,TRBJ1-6,CASSVEPATSPLHF
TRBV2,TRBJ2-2,CASSLGRVNTGELFF
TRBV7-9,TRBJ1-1,CASSTKGGRNTEAFF
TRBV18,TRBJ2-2,CASSPDRDRPPELFF
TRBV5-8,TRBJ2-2,CASSLGRTGELFF
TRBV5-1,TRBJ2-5,CASSLLAGGLETQYF
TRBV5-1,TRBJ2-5,CASSRDARETQYF
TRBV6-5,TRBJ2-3,CASSYSLTSGADTQYF
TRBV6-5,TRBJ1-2,CASSLPDGRAGGYTF
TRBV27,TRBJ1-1,CASSLNNSPEAFF
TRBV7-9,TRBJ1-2,CASSPRTGTYGYTF
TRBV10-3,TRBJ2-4,CAISDPGQTKNIQYF